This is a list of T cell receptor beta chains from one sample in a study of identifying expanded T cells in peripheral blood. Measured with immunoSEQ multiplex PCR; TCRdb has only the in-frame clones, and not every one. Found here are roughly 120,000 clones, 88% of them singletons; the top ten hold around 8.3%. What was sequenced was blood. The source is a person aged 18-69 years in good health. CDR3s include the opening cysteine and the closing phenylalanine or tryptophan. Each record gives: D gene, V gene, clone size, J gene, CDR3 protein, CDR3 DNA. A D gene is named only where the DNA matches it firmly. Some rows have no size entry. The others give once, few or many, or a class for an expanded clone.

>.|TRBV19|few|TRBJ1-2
CASSPDGYGYTF
TGTGCCAGTAGTCCCGACGGCTATGGCTACACCTTC
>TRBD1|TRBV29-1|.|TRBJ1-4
CSARWGTGVANEKLFF
TGCAGCGCCCGGTGGGGGACAGGGGTTGCTAATGAAAAACTGTTTTTT
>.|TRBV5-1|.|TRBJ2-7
CASSLGTEPYEQYF
TGCGCCAGCAGCTTGGGGACAGAGCCCTACGAGCAGTACTTC
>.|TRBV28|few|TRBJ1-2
CASSRGGDGYTF
TGTGCCAGCAGTCGAGGCGGGGATGGCTACACCTTC
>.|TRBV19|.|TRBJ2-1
CASSIPREISYNEQFF
TGTGCCAGTAGTATCCCTCGAGAGATCTCCTACAATGAGCAGTTCTTC
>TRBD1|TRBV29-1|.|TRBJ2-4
CSVEDGQGVGIQYF
TGCAGCGTTGAAGACGGACAGGGAGTGGGCATTCAGTACTTC
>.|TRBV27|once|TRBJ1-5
CASSSGQYSNQPQHF
TGTGCCAGCAGTTCAGGACAGTATAGCAATCAGCCCCAGCATTTT
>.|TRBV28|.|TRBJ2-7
CASSLGRAEQYF
TGTGCCAGCAGTTTGGGCAGGGCCGAGCAGTACTTC
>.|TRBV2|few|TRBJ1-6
CASRTRTANSPLHF
TGTGCCAGCAGAACCCGGACGGCTAATTCACCCCTCCACTTT
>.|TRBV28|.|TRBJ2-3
CASSLSPPWDTQYF
TGTGCCAGCAGTTTAAGTCCCCCGTGGGATACGCAGTATTTT
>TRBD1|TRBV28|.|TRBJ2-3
CASSSRTGKGDTQYF
TGTGCCAGCAGTTCCAGGACAGGGAAGGGGGATACGCAGTATTTT
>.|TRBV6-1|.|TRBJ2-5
CASSPSGVVGETQYF
TGTGCCAGCAGTCCCTCAGGTGTGGTGGGAGAGACCCAGTACTTC
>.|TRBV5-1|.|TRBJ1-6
CASSLVSSYNSPLHF
TGCGCCAGCAGCTTGGTGAGCTCCTATAATTCACCCCTCCACTTT
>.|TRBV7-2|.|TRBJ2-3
CASSFGQSTDTQYF
TGTGCCAGCAGCTTTGGACAGAGCACAGATACGCAGTATTTT
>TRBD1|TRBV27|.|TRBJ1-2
CASNPTGSGGYTF
TGTGCCAGCAACCCGACAGGGTCTGGGGGCTACACCTTC
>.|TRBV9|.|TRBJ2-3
CASSVASGFFSTQYF
TGTGCCAGCAGCGTAGCTTCGGGTTTTTTCAGTACGCAGTATTTT
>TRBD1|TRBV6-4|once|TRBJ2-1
CASSYGQGALPNEQFF
TGTGCCAGCAGCTACGGACAGGGGGCGCTTCCCAATGAGCAGTTCTTC
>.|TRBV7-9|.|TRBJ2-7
CASSLLLGGEQYF
TGTGCCAGCAGCTTACTTCTGGGAGGCGAGCAGTACTTC
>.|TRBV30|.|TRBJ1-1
CAWSITGREDTEAFF
TGTGCCTGGAGTATAACAGGGCGGGAGGACACTGAAGCTTTCTTT
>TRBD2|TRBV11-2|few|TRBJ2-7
CASSPGGSSYEQYF
TGTGCCAGCAGCCCGGGGGGGTCTTCCTACGAGCAGTACTTC
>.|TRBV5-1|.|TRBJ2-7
CASTPRDTLSDEQYF
TGCGCCAGCACCCCCCGGGACACCCTTAGCGACGAGCAGTACTTC
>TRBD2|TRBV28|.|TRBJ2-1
CASSTTGTSDEQFF
TGTGCCAGCAGTACCACCGGGACTAGCGATGAGCAGTTCTTC
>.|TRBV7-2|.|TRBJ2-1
CASSLEVGTWAKVF
TGTGCCAGCAGCTTAGAGGTGGGGACATGGGCGAAGGTCTTC
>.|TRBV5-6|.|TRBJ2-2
CASSYWGDRTTGELFF
TGTGCCAGCAGCTATTGGGGGGACCGCACGACCGGGGAGCTGTTTTTT
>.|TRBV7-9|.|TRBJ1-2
CASSLENRIGYTF
TGTGCCAGCAGCCTAGAAAACAGGATCGGCTACACCTTC